This T cell receptor beta chain was observed in a study of cytotoxic CD8 clonotypes in ibrutinib-treated CLL. The overall study: Mean yields were approximately 260,000 productive templates and over 85,000 productive rearrangements per sample.

In this sample, this clone turned up once. Its antigen is as yet unknown. Roughly 1.9 micrograms of genomic DNA (from cryopreserved PBMCs) were used for TCR beta libraries. Some clones are missing from TCRdb's copy, which holds only in-frame ones; the method was immunoSEQ multiplex PCR. Here the sample spans about 140,000 clones, approximately 90% being singletons. Study-level points and caveats: Baseline clonality, above age-matched healthy donor levels, tracked circulating CD8+ T-cell counts.

The sequencing here drew on PBMCs, taken after 12 months of ibrutinib treatment. This clonotype originated in a human donor with chronic lymphocytic leukemia.

CDR3 loop: CASSLILRREKLFF. The DNA for the CDR3 is TGTGCCAGCAGCCTCATTTTACGGAGGGAAAAACTGTTTTTT. The chain recombines TRBV7-8 with TRBJ1-4; D is undetermined. Germline V gene sequence: CDR1 SGHVS, CDR2 FQNEAQ. The CDR3 sequence is 14 residues long. V was shortened by 5 bases and J by 8 bases, with 15 bases between the two germline ends.